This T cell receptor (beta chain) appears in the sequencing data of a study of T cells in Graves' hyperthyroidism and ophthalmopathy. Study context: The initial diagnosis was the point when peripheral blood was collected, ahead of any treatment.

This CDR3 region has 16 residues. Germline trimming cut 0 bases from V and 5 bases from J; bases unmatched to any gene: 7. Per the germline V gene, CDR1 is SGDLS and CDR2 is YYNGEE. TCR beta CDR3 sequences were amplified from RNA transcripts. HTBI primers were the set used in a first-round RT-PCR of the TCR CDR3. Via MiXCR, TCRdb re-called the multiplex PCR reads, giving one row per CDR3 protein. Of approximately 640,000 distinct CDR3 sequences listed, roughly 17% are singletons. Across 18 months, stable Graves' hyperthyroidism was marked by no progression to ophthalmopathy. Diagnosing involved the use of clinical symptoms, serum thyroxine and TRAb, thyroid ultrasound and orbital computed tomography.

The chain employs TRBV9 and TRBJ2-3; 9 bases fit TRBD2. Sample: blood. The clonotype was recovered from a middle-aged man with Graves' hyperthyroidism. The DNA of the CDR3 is TGTGCCAGCAGCGTAGGTAATAGCGGGAGTGTAGATACGCAGTATTTT. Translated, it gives CASSVGNSGSVDTQYF. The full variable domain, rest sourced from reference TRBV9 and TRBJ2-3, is DSGVTQTPKHLITATGQRVTLRCSPRSGDLSVYWYQQSLDQGLQFLIQYYNGEERAKGNILERFSAQQFPDLHSELNLSSLELGDSALYFCASSVGNSGSVDTQYFGPGTRLTVL.